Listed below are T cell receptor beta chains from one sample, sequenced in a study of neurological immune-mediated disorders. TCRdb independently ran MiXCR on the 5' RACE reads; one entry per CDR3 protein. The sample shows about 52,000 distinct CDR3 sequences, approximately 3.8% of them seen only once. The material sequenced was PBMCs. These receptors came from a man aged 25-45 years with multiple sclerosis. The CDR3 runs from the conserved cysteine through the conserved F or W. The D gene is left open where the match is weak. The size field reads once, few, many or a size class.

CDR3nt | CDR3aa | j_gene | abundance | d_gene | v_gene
TGTGCCAGCAGTTGGGGTTTCTCGGATGGCTACACCTTC | CASSWGFSDGYTF | TRBJ1-2 | many | NA | TRBV12-3/TRBV12-4
TGTGCCAGCAGCATAGACCGCTTTCAAAACAATGAGCAGTTCTTC | CASSIDRFQNNEQFF | TRBJ2-1 | many | NA | TRBV7-3
TGTGCCACCAGCAGAGATGATGGTCATAGCTCTGGGGCCAACGTCCTGACTTTC | CATSRDDGHSSGANVLTF | TRBJ2-6 | many | NA | TRBV15
TGCAGCGTCAAGAAGGTTATGAACACTGAAGCTTTCTTT | CSVKKVMNTEAFF | TRBJ1-1 | many | NA | TRBV29-1
TGTGCCAGCAGCCACCCAGCCCGGACAGCCTATGGCTACACCTTC | CASSHPARTAYGYTF | TRBJ1-2 | many | NA | TRBV14
TGCAGTGCAGGGACTAGCGGGGGAAAAAACATTCAGTACTTC | CSAGTSGGKNIQYF | TRBJ2-4 | many | TRBD2 | TRBV20-1
TGCGCCAGCAGCACGAGACCGGGACAGGGGCCTAATGAAAAACTGTTTTTT | CASSTRPGQGPNEKLFF | TRBJ1-4 | many | TRBD1 | TRBV5-1
TGCAGTGCCCGGCGGCAAGACACAGATACGCAGTATTTT | CSARRQDTDTQYF | TRBJ2-3 | many | NA | TRBV20-1
TGTGCTAGCAGCCGCCGGGACAGGGCCGAGCAGTTCTTC | CASSRRDRAEQFF | TRBJ2-1 | many | TRBD1 | TRBV7-7
TGTGCCAGCAGCACGACAGGGTTGGGTGATACGCAGTATTTT | CASSTTGLGDTQYF | TRBJ2-3 | many | TRBD1 | TRBV9
TGCGCCAGCACCCAAAACACTGAAGCTTTCTTT | CASTQNTEAFF | TRBJ1-1 | many | NA | TRBV5-1
TGTGCCAGCAAGCGACCAGCGCCAAAATCAGAGCAGTTCTTC | CASKRPAPKSEQFF | TRBJ2-1 | many | NA | TRBV6-5
TGCAGTGCTAGTGGGGCGACCAATCAGCCCCAGCATTTT | CSASGATNQPQHF | TRBJ1-5 | few | NA | TRBV20-1
TGTGCCAGCAACTTGTATCCTTCCAGGGGTGAAGCTTTCTTT | CASNLYPSRGEAFF | TRBJ1-1 | many | NA | TRBV11-1
TGCAGTGCTGCTAGACAGGGCGACACCATATATTTT | CSAARQGDTIYF | TRBJ1-3 | many | TRBD1 | TRBV20-1